The rows below give T cell receptor beta chains drawn from one sample of a study of blood T cell repertoires in COVID-19. The table came from immunoSEQ multiplex PCR; TCRdb's copy has only in-frame clones and leaves some out. Of around 250,000 clones listed, around 90% were seen once; the top ten hold approximately 0.7%. Sample: peripheral blood. The receptors shown here come from a human donor in a cohort sampled during active COVID-19. Both conserved end residues are part of each CDR3. D genes are given only for firm matches. Clone size is shown for a subset of rows, as once, few, many or a class of expanded clone.

>NA|TRBV24-1|NA|TRBJ1-2
TGTGCCACCAGTCGAGGGACTCTCTATGGCTACACCTTC
CATSRGTLYGYTF
>NA|TRBV4-3|NA|TRBJ1-4
TGCGCCAGCAGCCCAGGGCTAACTAATGAAAAACTGTTTTTT
CASSPGLTNEKLFF
>NA|TRBV30|NA|TRBJ1-2
TGTGCCTGGAGTACGGGGTATGGCTACACCTTC
CAWSTGYGYTF
>NA|TRBV6-5|TRBD2|TRBJ2-1
TGTGCCAGTTGCGGGACTAGCGGGGGCCATGAGCAGTTCTTC
CASCGTSGGHEQFF
>NA|TRBV11-3|NA|TRBJ1-1
TGTGCCAGCAGCGACAGCTTTAACACTGAAGCTTTCTTT
CASSDSFNTEAFF
>NA|TRBV25-1|TRBD2|TRBJ2-5
TGTGCCAGCAGTGTCGACTATGGGACTAGCGGGGCAGGGACCCAGTACTTC
CASSVDYGTSGAGTQYF
>NA|TRBV19|NA|TRBJ1-1
TGTGCCAGTAGGCGACTACCGATGAACACTGAAGCTTTCTTT
CASRRLPMNTEAFF
>NA|TRBV10-3|NA|TRBJ1-3
TGTGCCATCAGTGAGGAGTGGGGGGTTGTTGCTGGAAACACCATATATTTT
CAISEEWGVVAGNTIYF
>NA|TRBV3-1/TRBV3-2|NA|TRBJ1-2
TGTGCCAGCAGCCAGACAGAGGGCTACACCTTC
CASSQTEGYTF
>NA|TRBV6-1|NA|TRBJ1-2
TGTGCCAGCAGTGAATTCAGGGAAGATGGCTACACCTTC
CASSEFREDGYTF
>NA|TRBV28|TRBD1|TRBJ1-1
TGTGCCAGCAGTTCGACAGGGGGCGCCGACACTGAAGCTTTCTTT
CASSSTGGADTEAFF
>NA|TRBV5-6|TRBD2|TRBJ2-7
TGTGCCAGCAGCTTCGGACTAGCCTCCTACGAGCAGTACTTC
CASSFGLASYEQYF
>few|TRBV3-1/TRBV3-2|TRBD2|TRBJ2-7
TGTGCCAGCAGCCACACTCGGGGGGGCTCTTACGAGCAGTACTTC
CASSHTRGGSYEQYF
>NA|TRBV7-2|TRBD1|TRBJ1-1
TGTGCCAGCAGCTCCGGGACAGGGGTACGGACTGAAGCTTTCTTT
CASSSGTGVRTEAFF
>NA|TRBV27|TRBD1|TRBJ2-7
TGTGCCAGCAGTTTATCCGGACAGGCGAGCTCCTACGAGCAGTACTTC
CASSLSGQASSYEQYF
>NA|TRBV5-6|TRBD1|TRBJ1-4
TGTGCCAGCAGCTTGTATGGGACAGGGATCACTAATGAAAAACTGTTTTTT
CASSLYGTGITNEKLFF
>NA|TRBV5-6|NA|TRBJ1-5
TGTGCCAGCAGTCCACAGGGCAGGAGTCAGCCCCAGCATTTT
CASSPQGRSQPQHF
>NA|TRBV7-9|TRBD1|TRBJ2-7
TGTGCCAGCAGCTACTTAGAGACAGGGGGCAACGAGCAGTACTTC
CASSYLETGGNEQYF
>NA|TRBV4-2|TRBD2|TRBJ2-7
TGTGCCAGCAGCCAAGATTGGGGCGGGGGGTCCTACGAGCAGTACTTC
CASSQDWGGGSYEQYF
>NA|TRBV14|NA|TRBJ1-1
TGTGCCAGCAGCCAAGTTGGGGAGGAATACACTGAAGCTTTCTTT
CASSQVGEEYTEAFF
>NA|TRBV18|TRBD2|TRBJ2-7
TGTGCCAGCTCACCGCGGGGGACTAGCGGGAGCCACGAGCAGTACTTC
CASSPRGTSGSHEQYF
>once|TRBV10-3|NA|TRBJ2-5
TGTGCCATCAGTGAGTCATCTTTCGGGGAGACCCAGTACTTC
CAISESSFGETQYF